The present entry profiles one T cell receptor (beta chain) with its context. Its matching antigen is unknown. This sample is drawn from a study of blood T cells in healthy people across ages. PCR was performed a second time for about 7 to 12 cycles using a sample-barcoded 5' primer and a J-beta primer mix. TCRdb recomputed calls from the 5' RACE reads with MiXCR, one row per CDR3 protein. The table records around 750,000 distinct CDR3 sequences, 40% to 65% of them present only once. Notes on the study in general: The study lacked donor CMV status, which possibly confounded expanded clonotype changes. A roughly linear fall in TCR beta diversity per million T cells was seen with increasing age. Both naive CD4+ cell counts and diversity were greater in long-lived donors than in aged donors.

V shed 5 bases, J shed 4 bases, and the junction held 19 bases outside the gene matches. The CDR3 spans 19 residues. Germline V gene data show CDR1 as SGHTA and CDR2 as FQGNSA. This chain links TRBV7-2 with TRBJ1-4; TRBD1 aligns across 7 bases. The source of this sequence is a man of 80 years or more in good health. Sequencing input: blood. CDR3 protein: CASSPGEQGPPGYNEKLFF. In nucleotides, the CDR3 is TGTGCCAGCAGCCCCGGGGAACAGGGGCCCCCCGGGTATAATGAAAAACTGTTTTTT.